Listed below are T cell receptor beta chains from one sample, sequenced in a study of CD8+CD57+ T cells in acquired aplastic anemia. From the reads, TCRdb called clonotypes with MiXCR, one entry per CDR3 protein. The sample contains 160,000 or so distinct CDR3 sequences, 71% of which appear only once. Sequences were obtained from sorted CD4+, CD8+, or CD8+CD57+ T cells (not recorded which) from PBMCs. The receptors shown here come from a human donor with aplastic anemia. CDR3s include the opening cysteine and the closing phenylalanine or tryptophan. Fields, in order: D gene, V gene, J gene, clone size, CDR3 DNA, CDR3 protein. The D gene is left open where the match is weak. Expanded clones get a size class; other rows say once, few or many, or leave the size out.

D: TRBD1; V: TRBV20-1; J: TRBJ2-7; size: few; DNA: TGCAGTGCTAGGGACCGGGACAGGGAGGGGGAGCAGTACTTC; CDR3: CSARDRDREGEQYF
D: TRBD1; V: TRBV7-9; J: TRBJ1-1; size: .; DNA: TGTGCCAGCAGCCGTACAGGGGGCGTCACTGAAGCTTTCTTT; CDR3: CASSRTGGVTEAFF
D: TRBD2; V: TRBV6-1; J: TRBJ2-3; size: few; DNA: TGTGCCAGCAGTGAAGGGCGGGGGGCCGAAGCAGATACGCAGTATTTT; CDR3: CASSEGRGAEADTQYF
D: TRBD1; V: TRBV19; J: TRBJ1-2; size: .; DNA: TGTGCCAGTAGTACGCTAGAGACAGGGCATGGCTACACCTTC; CDR3: CASSTLETGHGYTF
D: .; V: TRBV24-1; J: TRBJ2-3; size: few; DNA: TGTGCCACCAGTGATTTTCGTTACACAGATACGCAGTATTTT; CDR3: CATSDFRYTDTQYF
D: .; V: TRBV29-1; J: TRBJ2-5; size: .; DNA: TGCAGCGCCCCCGGTCGGCTACAAGAGACCCAGTACTTC; CDR3: CSAPGRLQETQYF
D: .; V: TRBV24-1; J: TRBJ2-3; size: many; DNA: TGTGCCACCAGTGGTATCCAGGGAGTAGATACGCAGTATTTT; CDR3: CATSGIQGVDTQYF
D: TRBD2; V: TRBV6-1; J: TRBJ2-5; size: .; DNA: TGTGCCAGCAGTGGACTAGCGGGAGGGGGAGAGACCCAGTACTTC; CDR3: CASSGLAGGGETQYF
D: .; V: TRBV3-1; J: TRBJ2-7; size: many; DNA: TGTGCCAGCAGCCAAGGAGGGGGCTCCTACGAGCAGTACTTC; CDR3: CASSQGGGSYEQYF
D: .; V: TRBV20-1; J: TRBJ2-7; size: .; DNA: TGCAGTCCTAACCCCACAGGGTTGCACGAGCAGTACTTC; CDR3: CSPNPTGLHEQYF
D: TRBD1; V: TRBV10-3; J: TRBJ2-2; size: .; DNA: TGTGCCACCCAGATCCCGACAGGGGGCAACACCGGGGAGCTGTTTTTT; CDR3: CATQIPTGGNTGELFF
D: .; V: TRBV5-1; J: TRBJ2-6; size: few; DNA: TGCGCCAGCAGCCGTCAACTATCTGGGGCCAACGTCCTGACTTTC; CDR3: CASSRQLSGANVLTF
D: .; V: TRBV19; J: TRBJ1-2; size: .; DNA: TGTGCCAGTAGTATAGTCCCTAACTATGGCTACACCTTC; CDR3: CASSIVPNYGYTF
D: .; V: TRBV9; J: TRBJ2-7; size: .; DNA: TGTGCCAGCAGCGCCACCGGCGCTAGGTTCTACGAGCAGTACTTC; CDR3: CASSATGARFYEQYF
D: TRBD2; V: TRBV20-1; J: TRBJ2-1; size: few; DNA: TGCAGTGCTGGAAATCCGGGACTAGTCGGGGAGCAGTTCTTC; CDR3: CSAGNPGLVGEQFF
D: .; V: TRBV20-1; J: TRBJ1-2; size: .; DNA: TGCAGTGCTAAGTACTATGGCTACACCTTC; CDR3: CSAKYYGYTF
D: TRBD1; V: TRBV20-1; J: TRBJ1-2; size: .; DNA: TGCAGTGCTAGCCCAAACTGGGACAGGGCATTGGGTGGCTACACCTTC; CDR3: CSASPNWDRALGGYTF
D: .; V: TRBV12-3/TRBV12-4; J: TRBJ1-1; size: .; DNA: TGTGCCAGCAGACCAGGGACGGTGAACACTGAAGCTTTCTTT; CDR3: CASRPGTVNTEAFF
D: .; V: TRBV2; J: TRBJ2-7; size: .; DNA: TGTGCCAGCAGTGTCAACTCTAGGGAGCAGTACTTC; CDR3: CASSVNSREQYF
D: .; V: TRBV5-4; J: TRBJ2-6; size: few; DNA: TGTGCCAGCAGCTCGACAGGGGCCAACGTCCTGACTTTC; CDR3: CASSSTGANVLTF
D: TRBD1; V: TRBV25-1; J: TRBJ2-5; size: .; DNA: TGTGCCAGCAGTGAAGGGGGACAGGTGAGGGGGGAGACCCAGTACTTC; CDR3: CASSEGGQVRGETQYF
D: .; V: TRBV19; J: TRBJ1-5; size: .; DNA: TGTGCCAGTAGTATGGCAGTTCATCAGCCCCAGCATTTT; CDR3: CASSMAVHQPQHF
D: TRBD1; V: TRBV24-1; J: TRBJ1-5; size: few; DNA: TGTGCCACCAGTGGGACAGGGGGCCATCAGCCCCAGCATTTT; CDR3: CATSGTGGHQPQHF
D: TRBD2; V: TRBV2; J: TRBJ2-5; size: .; DNA: TGTGCCATCATAAGCGGGAGGGCGGAGACCCAGTACTTC; CDR3: CAIISGRAETQYF
D: TRBD1; V: TRBV5-4; J: TRBJ2-5; size: .; DNA: TGTGCCAGCAGCTGGACAGGGTATCCCGAGACCCAGTACTTC; CDR3: CASSWTGYPETQYF
D: .; V: TRBV2; J: TRBJ1-5; size: .; DNA: TGTGCCAGCACCACAACAACCAATCAGCCCCAGCATTTT; CDR3: CASTTTTNQPQHF
D: .; V: TRBV29-1; J: TRBJ2-1; size: once; DNA: TGCAGCGTTGTACCGACCACCTACAATGAGCAGTTCTTC; CDR3: CSVVPTTYNEQFF
D: TRBD2; V: TRBV20-1; J: TRBJ2-7; size: .; DNA: TGCAGTGCACCGAGGGAGGGGGAGCAGTACTTC; CDR3: CSAPREGEQYF
D: .; V: TRBV7-9; J: TRBJ2-1; size: .; DNA: TGTGCCAGCAGCTTAGGTAATAGCGGCAATGAGCAGTTCTTC; CDR3: CASSLGNSGNEQFF
D: .; V: TRBV2; J: TRBJ2-7; size: few; DNA: TGTGCCAGCAGCTTACACCACGAGCAGTACTTC; CDR3: CASSLHHEQYF
D: .; V: TRBV7-3; J: TRBJ2-3; size: .; DNA: TGTGCCAGCAGCCCAGGGCCAATGGATACGCAGTATTTT; CDR3: CASSPGPMDTQYF
D: .; V: TRBV9; J: TRBJ2-5; size: few; DNA: TGTGCCAGCAGCGTACGGAAAGAGACCCAGTACTTC; CDR3: CASSVRKETQYF
D: .; V: TRBV29-1; J: TRBJ1-5; size: .; DNA: TGCAGCGTTAGGACGAGCAATCAGCCCCAGCATTTT; CDR3: CSVRTSNQPQHF
D: TRBD1; V: TRBV12-3/TRBV12-4; J: TRBJ2-2; size: .; DNA: TGTGCTAGTGGTTTGACAGGGGGCCGTAACGGGGAGCTGTTTTTT; CDR3: CASGLTGGRNGELFF
D: .; V: TRBV7-2; J: TRBJ2-5; size: .; DNA: TGTGCCAGCAGCTTAGCTCGGGGGGCAGAGACCCAGTACTTC; CDR3: CASSLARGAETQYF
D: .; V: TRBV20-1; J: TRBJ1-2; size: few; DNA: TGCAGTGCTACTAACTACACGGCCAGAGACTATGGCTACACCTTC; CDR3: CSATNYTARDYGYTF
D: .; V: TRBV13; J: TRBJ2-7; size: .; DNA: TGTGCCAGCAGCCCCCCCCAGGTCTACGAGCAGTACTTC; CDR3: CASSPPQVYEQYF
D: TRBD1; V: TRBV10-3; J: TRBJ1-2; size: .; DNA: TGTGCCAGCTCAACATACAGGGGGCTCTATGGCTACACCTTC; CDR3: CASSTYRGLYGYTF
D: .; V: TRBV6-4; J: TRBJ2-1; size: .; DNA: TGTGCCAGCAGTGACTCCTGGCAGGGGGAGGCTAGTGAGCAGTTCTTC; CDR3: CASSDSWQGEASEQFF
D: TRBD2; V: TRBV29-1; J: TRBJ2-1; size: .; DNA: TGCAGCGTTGAGGCGGGAGGGCTCCGAGGCGCGCAGTTCTTC; CDR3: CSVEAGGLRGAQFF
D: .; V: TRBV7-4; J: TRBJ2-1; size: .; DNA: TGCGCCAGCACCCCCAGGACAGTGGGCTACAATGAGCAGTTCTTC; CDR3: CASTPRTVGYNEQFF
D: .; V: TRBV12-3/TRBV12-4; J: TRBJ1-1; size: .; DNA: TGTGCCAGCACTCTAGGACACAGCAACACTGAAGCTTTCTTT; CDR3: CASTLGHSNTEAFF
D: .; V: TRBV15; J: TRBJ2-7; size: few; DNA: TGTGCCACCGGGGACCGTTCCTACGAGCAGTACTTC; CDR3: CATGDRSYEQYF
D: TRBD1; V: TRBV7-9; J: TRBJ1-5; size: many; DNA: TGTGCCAGCAGCTTAGCAAGGGACAGTTCCCTCCGGGGCAATCAGCCCCAGCATTTT; CDR3: CASSLARDSSLRGNQPQHF
D: .; V: TRBV7-8; J: TRBJ2-2; size: .; DNA: TGTGCCAGCAGCTCAGCCACACAAAACACCGGGGAGCTGTTTTTT; CDR3: CASSSATQNTGELFF
D: .; V: TRBV10-3; J: TRBJ1-6; size: .; DNA: TGTGCCAGCGGGTGGGGGGCGAATTCACCCCTCCACTTT; CDR3: CASGWGANSPLHF
D: .; V: TRBV7-2; J: TRBJ2-7; size: .; DNA: TGTGCCAGCAGCTTAGTAAAGGGAGGATCGGGGGATATCTTCTACGAGCAGTACTTC; CDR3: CASSLVKGGSGDIFYEQYF
D: .; V: TRBV24-1; J: TRBJ1-1; size: once; DNA: TGTGCCACCAGTGATTTCTCAGGGTCCGCTTTCTTT; CDR3: CATSDFSGSAFF
D: .; V: TRBV10-3; J: TRBJ2-7; size: .; DNA: TGTGCCAGCAGTTACTCCCTCGGGGGCTACGAGCAGTACTTC; CDR3: CASSYSLGGYEQYF
D: TRBD1; V: TRBV7-3; J: TRBJ1-1; size: .; DNA: TGTGCCAGCAGCCCGGGGACAGGGGCTGCGAACACTGAAGCTTTCTTT; CDR3: CASSPGTGAANTEAFF